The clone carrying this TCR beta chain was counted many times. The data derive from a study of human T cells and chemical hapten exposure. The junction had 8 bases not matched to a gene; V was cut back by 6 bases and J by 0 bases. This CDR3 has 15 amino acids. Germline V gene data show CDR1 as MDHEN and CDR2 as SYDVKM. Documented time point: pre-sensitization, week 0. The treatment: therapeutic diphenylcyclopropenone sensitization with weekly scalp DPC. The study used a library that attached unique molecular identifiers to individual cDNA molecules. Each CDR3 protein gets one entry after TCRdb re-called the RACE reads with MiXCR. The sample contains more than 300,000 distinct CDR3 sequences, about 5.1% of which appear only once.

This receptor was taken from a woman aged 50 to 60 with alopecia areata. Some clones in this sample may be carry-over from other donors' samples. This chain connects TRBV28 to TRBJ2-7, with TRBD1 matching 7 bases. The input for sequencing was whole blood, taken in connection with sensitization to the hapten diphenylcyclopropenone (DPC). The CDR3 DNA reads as TGTGCCAGCAGCGCGGACAGGTTGAGCTCCTACGAGCAGTACTTC. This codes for CASSADRLSSYEQYF.